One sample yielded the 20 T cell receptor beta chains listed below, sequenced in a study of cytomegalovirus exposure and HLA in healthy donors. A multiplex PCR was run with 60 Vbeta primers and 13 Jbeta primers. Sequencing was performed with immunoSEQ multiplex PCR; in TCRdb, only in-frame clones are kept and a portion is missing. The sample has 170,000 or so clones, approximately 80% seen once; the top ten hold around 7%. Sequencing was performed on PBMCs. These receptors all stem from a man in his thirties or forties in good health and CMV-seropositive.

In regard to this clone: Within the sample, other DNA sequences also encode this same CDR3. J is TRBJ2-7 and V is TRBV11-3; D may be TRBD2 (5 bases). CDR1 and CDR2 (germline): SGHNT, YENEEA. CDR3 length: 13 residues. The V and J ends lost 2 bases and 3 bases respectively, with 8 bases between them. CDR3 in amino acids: CASSLPRDYEQYF. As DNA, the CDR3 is TGTGCCAGCAGCTTACCACGGGACTACGAGCAGTACTTC.

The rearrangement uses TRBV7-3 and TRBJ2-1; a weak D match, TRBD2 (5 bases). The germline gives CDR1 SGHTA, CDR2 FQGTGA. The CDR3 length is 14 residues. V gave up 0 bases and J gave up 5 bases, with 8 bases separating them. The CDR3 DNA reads TGTGCCAGCAGCTTAACGACTAACCACAATGAGCAGTTCTTC. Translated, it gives CASSLTTNHNEQFF.

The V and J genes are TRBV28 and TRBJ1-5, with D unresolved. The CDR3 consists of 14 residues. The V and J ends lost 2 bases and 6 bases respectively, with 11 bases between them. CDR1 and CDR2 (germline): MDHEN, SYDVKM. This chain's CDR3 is CASSLDWVTQPQHF. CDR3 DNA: TGTGCCAGCAGTTTAGACTGGGTCACTCAGCCCCAGCATTTT.

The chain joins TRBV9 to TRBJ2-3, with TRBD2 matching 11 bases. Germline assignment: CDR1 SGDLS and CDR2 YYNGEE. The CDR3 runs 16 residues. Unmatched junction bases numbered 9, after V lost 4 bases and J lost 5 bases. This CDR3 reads CASSLLSGRAQDTQYF. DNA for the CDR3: TGTGCCAGCAGCCTTCTTAGCGGGAGGGCCCAAGATACGCAGTATTTT.

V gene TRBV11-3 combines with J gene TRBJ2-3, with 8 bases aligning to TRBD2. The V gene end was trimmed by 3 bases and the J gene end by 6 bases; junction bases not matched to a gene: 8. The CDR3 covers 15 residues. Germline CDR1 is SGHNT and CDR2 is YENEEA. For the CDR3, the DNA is TGTGCCAGCAGCTTTGGGACTAGTACGGACGATACGCAGTATTTT. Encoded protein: CASSFGTSTDDTQYF.

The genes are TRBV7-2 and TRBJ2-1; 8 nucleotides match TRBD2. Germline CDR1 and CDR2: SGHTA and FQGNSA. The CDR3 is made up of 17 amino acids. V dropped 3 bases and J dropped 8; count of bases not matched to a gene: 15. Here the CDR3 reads CASSLIAAGLGVHEQFF. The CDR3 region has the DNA TGTGCCAGCAGCTTGATAGCCGCGGGACTAGGGGTCCATGAGCAGTTCTTC.

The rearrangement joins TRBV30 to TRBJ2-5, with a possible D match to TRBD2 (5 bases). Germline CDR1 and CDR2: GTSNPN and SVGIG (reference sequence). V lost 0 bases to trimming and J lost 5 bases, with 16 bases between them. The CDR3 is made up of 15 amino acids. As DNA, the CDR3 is TGTGCCTGGAGTGTACTACGGGGAAGGGCGGAGACCCAGTACTTC. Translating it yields CAWSVLRGRAETQYF.

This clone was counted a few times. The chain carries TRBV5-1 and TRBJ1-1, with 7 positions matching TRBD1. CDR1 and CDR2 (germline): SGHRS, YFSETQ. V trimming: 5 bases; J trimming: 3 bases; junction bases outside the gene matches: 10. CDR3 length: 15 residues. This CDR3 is CASSRQGQRDTEAFF. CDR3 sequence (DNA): TGCGCCAGCAGTAGACAGGGACAGCGGGACACTGAAGCTTTCTTT. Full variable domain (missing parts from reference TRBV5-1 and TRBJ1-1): KAGVTQTPRYLIKTRGQQVTLSCSPISGHRSVSWYQQTPGQGLQFLFEYFSETQRNKGNFPGRFSGRQFSNSRSEMNVSTLELGDSALYLCASSRQGQRDTEAFFGQGTRLTVV.

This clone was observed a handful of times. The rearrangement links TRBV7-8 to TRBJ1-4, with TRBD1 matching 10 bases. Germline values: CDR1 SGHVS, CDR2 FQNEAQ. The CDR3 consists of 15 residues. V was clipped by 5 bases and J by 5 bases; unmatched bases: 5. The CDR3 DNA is TGTGCCAGCAGCACCCCGGGACAGGGGAATGAAAAACTGTTTTTT. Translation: CASSTPGQGNEKLFF.

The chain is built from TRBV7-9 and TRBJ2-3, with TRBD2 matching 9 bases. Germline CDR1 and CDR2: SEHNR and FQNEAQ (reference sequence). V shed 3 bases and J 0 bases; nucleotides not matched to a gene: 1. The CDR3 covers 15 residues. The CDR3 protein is CASSFGLASTDTQYF. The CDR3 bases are TGTGCCAGCAGCTTCGGACTAGCGAGCACAGATACGCAGTATTTT. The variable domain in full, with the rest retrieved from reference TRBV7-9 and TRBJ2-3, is DTGVSQNPRHKITKRGQNVTFRCDPISEHNRLYWYRQTLGQGPEFLTYFQNEAQLEKSRLLSDRFSAERPKGSFSTLEIQRTEQGDSAMYLCASSFGLASTDTQYFGPGTRLTVL.

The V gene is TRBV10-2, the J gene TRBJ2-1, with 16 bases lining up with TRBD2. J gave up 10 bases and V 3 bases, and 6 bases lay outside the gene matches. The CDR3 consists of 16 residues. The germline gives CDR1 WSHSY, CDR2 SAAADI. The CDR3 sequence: CASSDAGTSGGAEQFF. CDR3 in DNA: TGCGCCAGCAGTGACGCAGGGACTAGCGGGGGGGCCGAGCAGTTCTTC.

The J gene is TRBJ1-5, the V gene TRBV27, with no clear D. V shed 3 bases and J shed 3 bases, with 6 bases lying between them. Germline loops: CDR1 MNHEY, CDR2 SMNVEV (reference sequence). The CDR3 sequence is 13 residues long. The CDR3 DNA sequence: TGTGCCAGCAGTTTTGGGCACAATCAGCCCCAGCATTTT. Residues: CASSFGHNQPQHF.

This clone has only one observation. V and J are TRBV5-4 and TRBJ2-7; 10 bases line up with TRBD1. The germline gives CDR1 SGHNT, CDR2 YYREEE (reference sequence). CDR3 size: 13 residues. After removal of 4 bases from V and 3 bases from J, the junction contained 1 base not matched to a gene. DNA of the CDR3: TGTGCCAGCAGCCGGGACAGGGGCTACGAGCAGTACTTC. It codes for CASSRDRGYEQYF.

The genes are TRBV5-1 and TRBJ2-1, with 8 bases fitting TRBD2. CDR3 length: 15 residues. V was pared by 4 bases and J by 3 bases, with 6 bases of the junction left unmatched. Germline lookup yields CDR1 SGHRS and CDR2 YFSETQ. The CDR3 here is CASSSRSGSYNEQFF. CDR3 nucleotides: TGCGCCAGCAGCAGTAGGAGCGGGAGCTACAATGAGCAGTTCTTC.

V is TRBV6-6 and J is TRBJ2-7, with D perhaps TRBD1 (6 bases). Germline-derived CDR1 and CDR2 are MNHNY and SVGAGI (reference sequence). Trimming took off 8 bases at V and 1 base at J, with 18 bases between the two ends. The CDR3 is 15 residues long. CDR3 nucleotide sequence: TGTGCCAGCGAGGACCGGAAGGGACATTCCTACGAGCAGTACTTC. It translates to CASEDRKGHSYEQYF.

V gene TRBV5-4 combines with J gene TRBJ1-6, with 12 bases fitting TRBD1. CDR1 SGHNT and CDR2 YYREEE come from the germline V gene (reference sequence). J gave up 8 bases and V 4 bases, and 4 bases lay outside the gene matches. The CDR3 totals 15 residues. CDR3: CASSRGQGADSPLHF. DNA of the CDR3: TGTGCCAGCAGCCGGGGACAGGGGGCGGATTCACCCCTCCACTTT.

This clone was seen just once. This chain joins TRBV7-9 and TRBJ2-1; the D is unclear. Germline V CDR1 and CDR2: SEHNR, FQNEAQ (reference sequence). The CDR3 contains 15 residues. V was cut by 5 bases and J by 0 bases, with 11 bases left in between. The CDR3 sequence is CASSRTKSSYNEQFF. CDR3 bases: TGTGCCAGCAGCCGCACGAAGAGCTCCTACAATGAGCAGTTCTTC. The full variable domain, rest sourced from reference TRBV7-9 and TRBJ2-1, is DTGVSQNPRHKITKRGQNVTFRCDPISEHNRLYWYRQTLGQGPEFLTYFQNEAQLEKSRLLSDRFSAERPKGSFSTLEIQRTEQGDSAMYLCASSRTKSSYNEQFFGPGTRLTVL.

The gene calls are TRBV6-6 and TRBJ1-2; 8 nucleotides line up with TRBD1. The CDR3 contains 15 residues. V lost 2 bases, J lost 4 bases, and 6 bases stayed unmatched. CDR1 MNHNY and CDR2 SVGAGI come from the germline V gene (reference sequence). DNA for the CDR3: TGTGCCAGCAGTTACACCGGGACAGGCTCCTATGGCTACACCTTC. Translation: CASSYTGTGSYGYTF.

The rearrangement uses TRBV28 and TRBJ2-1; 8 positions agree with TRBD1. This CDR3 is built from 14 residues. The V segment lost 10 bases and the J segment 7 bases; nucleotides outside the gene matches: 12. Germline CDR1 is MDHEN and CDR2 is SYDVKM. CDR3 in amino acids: CATRLQGAENEQFF. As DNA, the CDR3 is TGTGCCACCCGTCTCCAGGGGGCTGAGAATGAGCAGTTCTTC.

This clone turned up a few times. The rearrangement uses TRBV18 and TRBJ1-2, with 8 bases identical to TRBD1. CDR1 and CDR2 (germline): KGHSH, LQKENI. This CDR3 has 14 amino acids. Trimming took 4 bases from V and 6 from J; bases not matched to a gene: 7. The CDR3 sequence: CASSLGQGWNGYTF. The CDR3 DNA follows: TGTGCCAGCTCACTAGGACAGGGCTGGAATGGCTACACCTTC. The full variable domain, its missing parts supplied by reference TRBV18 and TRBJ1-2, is NAGVMQNPRHLVRRRGQEARLRCSPMKGHSHVYWYRQLPEEGLKFMVYLQKENIIDESGMPKERFSAEFPKEGPSILRIQQVVRGDSAAYFCASSLGQGWNGYTFGSGTRLTVV.